The subject of this entry is one T cell receptor (beta chain). Its specific antigen is unknown. Base qualities are not at hand, and no much larger clone is one base apart. Libraries were made using the immunoSEQ multiplex PCR assay. The multiplex PCR relied on a mix of 60 forward primers for TCR Vbeta segments and 13 reverse primers for TCR Jbeta segments. A multiplex PCR assay on genomic DNA amplified the CDR3 region of rearranged TCR beta genes. The Illumina HiSeq System was used to sequence the amplified TCR beta libraries as 87-base-pair reads. The authors' pipeline ran thus. Across the 640 or so repertoires, a later analysis counted approximately 83 million unique TCR beta chains, around 11 million of which were shared by at least two donors. A nearest-neighbor algorithm error-corrected the raw reads and collapsed the reads into unique sequences, merging closely related sequences to remove PCR and sequencing errors. To assign V, D and J gene segments, CDR3 sequences were aligned to IMGT reference sequences. Each retained sequence needed at least a six-nucleotide match to both a V gene segment and a J gene segment. A rearrangement counted as productive if the CDR3 had no stop codons and remained in frame with V and J, and every other rearrangement counted as non-productive. CDR3 was defined by IMGT convention, running from the second conserved V-encoded cysteine to the conserved J-encoded phenylalanine. The earlier analysis of more than 450 of the donors excluded sequences that lacked an unambiguous match to a single V gene segment. An earlier analysis of several hundred of the donors classified V segments as functional when productive rearrangements were above 56.7% and as segregating when the standard deviation between donors was above 5%. A statistical classification framework was developed to diagnose cytomegalovirus status using the catalog of TCR beta chain sequences. In a later analysis, V and J genes were assigned by comparing TCR nucleotide sequences against IMGT/GENE-DB human TR gene sequences. Using the TCRdist pipeline, a later analysis assigned CDR3 sequences along with most-parsimonious VDJ recombination scenarios. In a later analysis, every TCR beta chain was defined by the combination of its CDR3 amino acid sequence and its V-gene family, and reads without a unique V-gene family were dropped. A later analysis removed several hundred highly shared, low-generation-probability nucleotide sequences to deal with suspected cross-contamination and a sequencing artifact. For each public chain, a later analysis derived a clonal expansion index from normalized ranks of inferred template counts within each repertoire. In a later analysis, generation probabilities were computed with a VDJ recombination model fitted to out-of-frame rearrangements, and the resulting probabilities were checked against IGoR. A later analysis scored TCR-TCR, TCR-HLA and TCR-CMV co-occurrence with hypergeometric tests, applying a repertoire-size bias correction to TCR pairs. False discovery rates were estimated in a later analysis by permuting HLA or CMV assignments 20 times. A later analysis grouped co-occurring TCRs with DBSCAN, adding TCRdist sequence similarity when clustering within HLA-allele-positive subsets. Co-occurrence clustering excluded repertoires with fewer than 30,000 or more than 120,000 public chains, plus five with anomalous nucleotide sharing. In its TCRdb copy, this immuneACCESS table keeps in-frame sequences only and misses some clones. Where compared with another copy, unresolved V genes explain less than half of these, and the others have no known cause. V and J calls plus clone size are reproduced from that table; the DNA served to infer D and trimming. The sample data list roughly 160,000 clones, and approximately 81% of these were observed just once. 1% of the sample is held by the ten biggest clonotypes.

The cohort comprised several hundred healthy bone marrow donors. At the time of sampling, all cohort members were nominally healthy, though unrecorded immune exposures were likely present. The donor tested CMV seronegative and was one of the 352 seronegative cohort members. A peripheral blood sample was collected from each donor, and TCR beta sequencing was performed on peripheral blood mononuclear cells. Genomic DNA was extracted from the blood cell samples with the Qiagen DNeasy Blood Extraction Kit. The sample originates from a study of cytomegalovirus exposure and HLA in healthy donors (dated by TCRdb to 2015 to 2018). Broadly, across the study: An earlier analysis of approximately 640 of the donors reported approximately 290 Gb of sequence data and about 100 million unique TCR beta sequences from some 180 million T cells. An early release covering about 600 HLA-typed donors comprised approximately 290 gigabases of sequencing data and roughly 85 million unique TCR sequences. Of the roughly 400 genotyped donors, roughly 85% fell in the genetic ancestry cluster associated with self-reported Caucasian donors. The study aimed to test whether cataloging public T cell receptors could reveal signatures of past pathogen exposure. The T cell repertoires of 666 subjects were profiled by immunosequencing and related to cytomegalovirus serostatus. Along with the roughly 670-subject first cohort, a separate validation cohort of 120 different subjects was used. To predict cytomegalovirus infection status, the study combined high-throughput TCR immunosequencing, statistical association of individual TCRs with disease status, and machine learning. In a later analysis, previously published TCR beta repertoires from about 670 donors were re-analyzed and high-resolution HLA genotyping was added so that TCR occurrence patterns could be studied. Rather than using new phenotypic data, the later analysis identified candidate immune exposures from TCR beta sequences and from how often those sequences occurred across donors. An earlier analysis of some 600 of the donors applied high-throughput TCR beta sequencing to assess whether each TCR beta V gene segment acted as functional or pseudogenic. Donor age, sex, ethnicity and CMV serostatus were collected together with the repertoire data. A later genetic analysis used genome-wide SNP genotypes for about three fifths of the 666 donors, treating that subset as a discovery cohort. All discovery cohort repertoires had been generated using a single sequencing platform. HLA typing covered class I and class II loci at four-digit resolution. The number of typed donors differed by locus: about 620-640 for A, B, C, DRB1 and DQB1; some 500 for DQA1; around 610 for DPA1; and roughly 490 for DPB1. Roughly 5 DR-DQ haplotypes were handled as single units for association and clustering because linkage in the cohort was strong. On average, around 240,000 unique TCR beta nucleotide sequences were sequenced per donor among roughly 430 genotyped donors of the cohort, with approximately 18% of those sequences being non-productive. The investigation overall reported the following: Because HLA typing was missing for some donors at each locus, association tests included only the typed subset. In vitro tests confirmed that a few of the cytomegalovirus-associated TCR beta chains recognize cytomegalovirus antigens. According to a later analysis, most CMV-associated TCR beta chains appeared to be HLA-restricted, and the HLA associations seemed to be driven largely by CMV exposure. A cluster of highly shared sequence variants was judged likely to be a technical artifact of the sequencing pipeline. Correlated functional status among segregating V segments might be attributable to linkage disequilibrium, but an unknown experimental factor could not be ruled out. In a later analysis, the rate of TCR association differed among HLA loci, with DRB1 alleles having the most associated TCRs and HLA-C alleles having the fewest. The classifier was reported to diagnose cytomegalovirus status with high specificity and sensitivity in both the original and validation cohorts. The presence/absence analyses assumed that sequencing depth was roughly uniform across donors, and that assumption may not be true. In the study, approximately 150 TCR beta chains were listed as associated with cytomegalovirus. An earlier analysis of around 500 of the donors showed that most TCR beta V segments appeared in productive rearrangements either about 87% or about 30% of the time, which broadly matched IMGT annotations. V-gene and J-gene trimming of TCR beta chains was associated with a missense DCLRE1C variant in a later genetic analysis, and the association was replicated in an independent cohort. This cohort had only TCR beta chains sequenced, and the lack of alpha or paired-chain data limited which features could be detected. A further reported finding was that TCR beta sequences accurately predicted the HLA-A and HLA-B alleles for most subjects in the first cohort. In a later analysis, several top co-occurrence clusters were reported to appear linked to parvovirus B19, influenza, CMV and Epstein-Barr virus. In a later analysis, about 16,000 TCR beta sequences were associated with specific HLA alleles at a false discovery rate of 0.05. Compared with the 666-donor mean, donors in an Asian-associated ancestry cluster had fewer N-insertions in productive TCRs, according to a later genetic analysis. Immune exposure information for the cohort was limited to CMV serostatus. When HLA alleles, especially DR and DQ, strongly co-occurred, TCR associations were difficult to assign to individual alleles. In a later analysis, HLA-associated TCR beta chains were found to be more clonally expanded and to have lower generation probabilities than equally common non-associated chains. The earlier analysis of approximately 590 of the donors excluded roughly 16 rarely observed V segments, including chromosome 9 orphons, because counts were too low. While some public TCRs were present in many individuals, most TCR sequences turned up only very rarely across donors. According to the authors, the approach could potentially be generalized to other disease states and immunological phenotypes.

The sequencing input was PBMCs. The clonotype comes from a boy aged 2 to 9 in good health and CMV-seronegative.

The DNA sequence is given as TGTGCCAGCAGCCACCACAGGGGAAGCGGCCAACAATATGAGCAGTTCTTC. The encoded protein is CASSHHRGSGQQYEQFF. In this chain, TRBV11-2 is recombined with TRBJ2-1; TRBD1 agrees with 7 junctional bases. CDR3 length: 17 amino acids, cysteine to phenylalanine. Only CDR3 DNA is held: 51 bases, read in frame from base 1. Trimming leaves V shorter by 5 bases and J shorter by 8 bases, with the junction holding 18 bases beyond the gene matches. The CDR1 and CDR2 encoded by the germline V gene are SGHAT and FQNNGV. With all but the CDR3 taken from the reference TRBV11-2 and TRBJ2-1 genes, the full variable domain is: EAGVAQSPRYKIIEKRQSVAFWCNPISGHATLYWYQQILGQGPKLLIQFQNNGVVDDSQLPKDRFSAERLKGVDSTLKIQPAKLEDSAVYLCASSHHRGSGQQYEQFFGPGTRLTVL.